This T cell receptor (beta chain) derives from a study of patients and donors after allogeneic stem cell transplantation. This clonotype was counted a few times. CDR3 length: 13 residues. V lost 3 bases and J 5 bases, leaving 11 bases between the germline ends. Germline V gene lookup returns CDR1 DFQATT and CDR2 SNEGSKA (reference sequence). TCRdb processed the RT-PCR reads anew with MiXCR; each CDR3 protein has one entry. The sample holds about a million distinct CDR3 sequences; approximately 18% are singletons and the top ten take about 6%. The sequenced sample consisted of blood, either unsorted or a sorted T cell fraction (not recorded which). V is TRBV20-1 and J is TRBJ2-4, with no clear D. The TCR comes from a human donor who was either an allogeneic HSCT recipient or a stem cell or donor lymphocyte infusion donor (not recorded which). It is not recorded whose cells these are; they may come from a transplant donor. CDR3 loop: CSASRPTQNIQYF. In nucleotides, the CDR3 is TGCAGTGCTAGTCGACCGACCCAAAACATTCAGTACTTC.